The 29 T cell receptor beta chains below were found in one sample sequenced in a study of regulatory T cells in long-lasting Graves disease. The time point is: persistent/refractory GD, antithyroid drugs over 5 years with positive TRAb. The TCR library was made from RNA extracted from PBMCs. Arm-PCR of CDR3 regions and iRepertoire HTBI primers were the basis on which TCR beta libraries were built. TCRdb re-called the multiplex PCR reads through MiXCR, storing one row per CDR3 protein. The table includes 390,000 or so distinct CDR3 sequences, roughly 24% detected once. The sequenced sample was peripheral blood mononuclear cells (PBMCs), obtained when the disease was refractory, from a patient treated with antithyroid drugs. These receptors all stem from a woman in her 40s with Graves disease.

There are many counts of this clonotype. The gene calls are TRBV10-3 and TRBJ1-2; D is uncertain. Germline values: CDR1 ENHRY, CDR2 SYGVKD. This CDR3 spans 16 amino acids. Trimming took off 0 bases at V and 5 bases at J, with 16 bases between the two ends. As DNA, the CDR3 is TGTGCCATCAGTGAGTCCTGGACCGAGGTCGGATATGGCTACACCTTC. Encoded protein: CAISESWTEVGYGYTF.

This clonotype was seen more than once but under ten times. This sequence joins TRBV7-9 and TRBJ2-2; 12 bases are a match to TRBD2. The length of the CDR3 is 19 residues. CDR1 and CDR2 (germline): SEHNR, FQNEAQ (reference sequence). V dropped 5 bases and J dropped 5; count of bases not matched to a gene: 15. Here the CDR3 reads CASSPRLAGGQAKTGELFF. The CDR3 bases are TGTGCCAGCAGCCCCCGCCTAGCGGGAGGGCAGGCAAAAACCGGGGAGCTGTTTTTT.

This clonotype was observed many times. The chain combines TRBV28 with TRBJ1-6, with D possibly TRBD1 on 5 matching bases. The germline V gene has CDR1 MDHEN and CDR2 SYDVKM. The CDR3 extends over 15 amino acids. V gave up 5 bases and J gave up 3 bases, with 11 bases separating them. The CDR3 region has the DNA TGTGCCAGCAGTCCAGGGACGGACTATAATTCACCCCTCCACTTT. Translated, it gives CASSPGTDYNSPLHF.

This clonotype was observed many times. This chain uses TRBV28 with TRBJ2-5; the D gene is possibly TRBD1 (6 bases). Germline lookup yields CDR1 MDHEN and CDR2 SYDVKM. Trimming removed 9 bases at V and 2 bases at J, with 13 bases between. The CDR3 runs to 13 residues. The CDR3 protein is CASTGTFQETQYF. For the CDR3, the DNA is TGTGCCAGTACCGGGACATTTCAAGAGACCCAGTACTTC.

This clonotype was observed a handful of times. The chain has TRBV15 and TRBJ2-7; possible D gene TRBD1, 5 bases. V dropped 3 bases and J dropped 3 bases, with 9 bases sitting between them. Germline V CDR1 and CDR2: LNHNV, YYDKDF (reference sequence). CDR3 size: 13 residues. This chain's CDR3 is CATSRSQGYEQYF. In nucleotides, the CDR3 is TGTGCCACCAGCAGGTCTCAGGGCTACGAGCAGTACTTC.

About this clonotype itself: A much larger clone lies one base from this, so it may be a read error. This chain links TRBV28 with TRBJ1-1; a weak D match, TRBD1 (6 bases). CDR1 is MDHEN, CDR2 SYDVKM, per germline. Trimming shortened V by 5 bases and J by 1 base, and 14 bases separated the two germline ends. The CDR3 runs 15 residues. The CDR3 nucleotides read TGTGCCAGCAGTGCGTGGCGGGGGCAGAACACTGAAGCTTTCTTT. Translated: CASSAWRGQNTEAFF.

As for this clonotype: A much larger clone differs by one base, so this may be a read error. The chain couples TRBV6-1 to TRBJ2-5, with D tentatively TRBD1 (5 bases). Deletions cut 11 bases from V and 4 bases from J, with 17 bases between. The CDR3 length is 13 residues. The germline V gene has CDR1 MNHNS and CDR2 SASEGT. This CDR3 is CAGTGDSGETQYF. CDR3 coding DNA: TGTGCCGGCACCGGCGACAGTGGAGAGACCCAGTACTTC.

This clonotype was seen at least ten times. The CDR3 sequence: CASSGTAGRGYTF. CDR3 coding DNA: TGCGCCAGCAGCGGAACCGCAGGGCGTGGCTACACCTTC. V and J are TRBV10-2 and TRBJ1-2; possibly TRBD1 for D (5 bases). V lost 6 bases to trimming and J lost 7 bases, with 15 bases between them. Germline V gene lookup returns CDR1 WSHSY and CDR2 SAAADI. This CDR3 has 13 residues.

This clonotype was recorded at least ten times. The J gene is TRBJ2-5, the V gene TRBV28; 7 bases align to TRBD1. J lost 3 bases, V lost 5 bases, and 3 bases had no gene match. The CDR3 runs 13 residues. Germline-derived CDR1 and CDR2 are MDHEN and SYDVKM. The CDR3 sequence is CASSPTGEETQYF. The CDR3 DNA reads as TGTGCCAGCAGTCCCACAGGGGAAGAGACCCAGTACTTC.

In this sample, this clonotype turned up many times. The J gene is TRBJ1-6, the V gene TRBV2, with D hard to call. The CDR3 loop spans 14 amino acids. In germline, CDR1 is SNHLY, CDR2 FYNNEI. Trimming pared 6 bases from V and 5 bases from J, leaving 11 bases between. DNA of the CDR3: TGTGCCAGCAGAAACAGTGTCGATAATTCACCCCTCCACTTT. Amino acids: CASRNSVDNSPLHF.

The chain joins TRBV30 to TRBJ1-5; a weak D match, TRBD1 (5 bases). From germline, CDR1 is GTSNPN and CDR2 SVGIG (reference sequence). The V and J ends lost 5 bases and 3 bases respectively, with 11 bases between them. This CDR3 comprises 13 residues. The CDR3 sequence: CAWALGDNQPQHF. The CDR3 bases are TGTGCCTGGGCCTTGGGGGACAATCAGCCCCAGCATTTT.

This chain connects TRBV5-6 to TRBJ2-1, with D perhaps matching TRBD2 (6 bases). Germline V CDR1 and CDR2: SGHDT, YYEEEE. CDR3 size: 16 residues. Trimming pared 1 base from V and 6 bases from J, leaving 17 bases between. The CDR3 protein is CASSLSSGSVLNEQFF. CDR3 nucleotides: TGTGCCAGCAGCTTGAGTTCCGGGAGCGTCCTCAATGAGCAGTTCTTC.

Note on this clonotype: A much larger clone is a single base away; this may be a read error. The gene calls are TRBV2 and TRBJ2-7; D might be TRBD1 (6 bases). Germline V gives CDR1 SNHLY, CDR2 FYNNEI. The CDR3 sequence is 16 residues long. V dropped 0 bases and J dropped 9 bases, with 21 bases sitting between them. CDR3: CASSEALQGQGDGQYF. The CDR3 DNA follows: TGTGCCAGCAGTGAAGCGCTTCAGGGACAAGGAGACGGGCAGTACTTC.

This clonotype was detected ten times or more. The chain uses TRBV5-1 and TRBJ2-2, with D possibly TRBD2 on 6 matching bases. The ends were cut back, 0 bases at V and 6 bases at J, with 21 bases in the middle. CDR1 SGHRS and CDR2 YFSETQ come from the germline V gene. CDR3 size: 18 residues. This CDR3 reads CASSLVTRVAVFAGELFF. The CDR3 DNA is TGCGCCAGCAGCTTGGTCACAAGAGTAGCGGTCTTCGCCGGGGAGCTGTTTTTT.

A few counts support this clonotype. With a far larger clone one base away, a read error is the likely cause. The chain combines TRBV10-3 with TRBJ2-7; D possibly corresponds to TRBD1 (8 bases). In germline, CDR1 is ENHRY, CDR2 SYGVKD. Trimming cost V 3 bases and J 6 bases, with 18 bases left between them. The CDR3 is made up of 15 amino acids. The DNA of the CDR3 is TGTGCCATCAGTGAAGAGGCGGGAGACAGGGGCGAGCAGTACTTC. This codes for CAISEEAGDRGEQYF.

In its sample, this clonotype was seen a few times. The chain recombines TRBV7-9 with TRBJ1-4, with TRBD1 matching over 7 bases. CDR1 and CDR2 from the germline V gene are SEHNR and FQNEAQ (reference sequence). Trimming cost V 1 base and J 5 bases; bases outside gene matches: 10. The CDR3 runs 17 residues. The CDR3 coding sequence is TGTGCCAGCAGCTTAGTTCGGGGGGACAGACGGAATGAAAAACTGTTTTTT. Translated, it gives CASSLVRGDRRNEKLFF.

This clonotype has a handful of counts. The V and J genes are TRBV4-1 and TRBJ1-5; the D gene is possibly TRBD1 (5 bases). Germline CDR1 is MGHRA and CDR2 is YSYEKL. The CDR3 runs to 15 residues. V lost 1 base, J lost 4 bases, and 11 bases lay in between. The CDR3 protein is CASSQVEGLNQPQHF. The DNA of the CDR3 is TGCGCCAGCAGCCAAGTAGAGGGGTTGAATCAGCCCCAGCATTTT.

The chain employs TRBV28 and TRBJ2-7; 8 positions agree with TRBD2. Germline V gene lookup returns CDR1 MDHEN and CDR2 SYDVKM. The CDR3 spans 16 residues. The V segment lost 6 bases and the J segment 3 bases; nucleotides outside the gene matches: 13. CDR3 DNA sequence: TGTGCCAGCAGCCAAGCCGCTAGCGGGCCAGGCTACGAGCAGTACTTC. Its protein product is CASSQAASGPGYEQYF.

In its sample, this clonotype was seen many times. The chain links TRBV7-8 to TRBJ2-7, with D possibly being TRBD1 (6 bases). The length of the CDR3 is 18 residues. Germline V gene data show CDR1 as SGHVS and CDR2 as FQNEAQ. Between the trimmed V and J ends, which lost 1 base and 2 bases, there was a span of 21 bases. CDR3 region: CASSLGGSSGASPYEQYF. The CDR3 DNA reads as TGTGCCAGCAGCTTAGGAGGTTCGTCAGGGGCGAGTCCCTACGAGCAGTACTTC.

The chain couples TRBV29-1 to TRBJ2-1; D possibly uses TRBD1 or TRBD2 (5 bases each). Germline assignment: CDR1 SQVTM and CDR2 ANQGSEA. The CDR3 extends over 13 amino acids. V lost 7 bases to trimming and J lost 2 bases, with 12 bases between them. Here the CDR3 reads CSAAEGPYNEQFF. Written as DNA, the CDR3 is TGCAGCGCCGCCGAGGGGCCCTACAATGAGCAGTTCTTC.

There are many counts of this clonotype. The chain uses TRBV24-1 and TRBJ1-1, with 8 bases aligning to TRBD1. Germline V gene lookup returns CDR1 KGHDR and CDR2 SFDVKD. CDR3 length: 15 amino acids. After removal of 7 bases from V and 6 bases from J, the junction contained 12 bases not matched to a gene. Written as DNA, the CDR3 is TGTGCCACCAGCTCCGGGACAGGTCCGAGGGCTGAAGCTTTCTTT. Residues: CATSSGTGPRAEAFF.

This clonotype was seen at least ten times. V is TRBV28 and J is TRBJ2-2; D not certain. Deletions cut 8 bases from V and 1 base from J, with 11 bases between. Germline V gene data show CDR1 as MDHEN and CDR2 as SYDVKM. CDR3 size: 14 residues. The CDR3 nucleotides are TGTGCCAGCGGGCCATTCAGGAACACCGGGGAGCTGTTTTTT. Residues: CASGPFRNTGELFF.

There are many counts of this clonotype. This chain joins TRBV29-1 and TRBJ2-7; TRBD2 matches at 11 bases. The J segment lost 2 bases and the V segment lost 5 bases, leaving 2 bases of the junction unmatched. CDR3 size: 13 residues. The germline gives CDR1 SQVTM, CDR2 ANQGSEA. CDR3 protein: CSVRLAGTYEQYF. The CDR3 DNA reads as TGCAGCGTTCGACTAGCGGGGACCTACGAGCAGTACTTC.

This clonotype was seen repeatedly, ten times or more. The chain uses TRBV25-1 and TRBJ2-7; tentatively, D is TRBD1 (5 bases). The CDR3 is 14 amino acids. CDR1 MGHDK and CDR2 SYGVNS come from the germline V gene. V gave up 5 bases and J gave up 2 bases, with 13 bases separating them. The CDR3 sequence: CASSTHQGTYEQYF. Here the CDR3 DNA reads TGTGCCAGCAGTACCCATCAGGGAACCTACGAGCAGTACTTC.

This clonotype was found many times. V is TRBV2 and J is TRBJ2-7; possibly TRBD1 for D (5 bases). Trimming shortened V by 4 bases and J by 6 bases, and 16 bases separated the two germline ends. The germline V gene has CDR1 SNHLY and CDR2 FYNNEI. CDR3 length: 14 amino acids. In DNA, the CDR3 is TGTGCCAGCAGTGCCCAGGGAAATTCGGGCGAGCAGTACTTC. Protein sequence: CASSAQGNSGEQYF.

The chain recombines TRBV20-1 with TRBJ1-1; no clear D gene. Germline lookup yields CDR1 DFQATT and CDR2 SNEGSKA (reference sequence). This CDR3 region has 12 residues. V was cut by 5 bases and J by 1 base, with 8 bases left in between. The CDR3 region is CSAVAANTEAFF. DNA for the CDR3: TGCAGTGCTGTCGCGGCGAACACTGAAGCTTTCTTT.

The chain carries TRBV28 and TRBJ1-4, with 8 bases matching TRBD1. The CDR3 covers 14 residues. Germline CDR1 MDHEN, CDR2 SYDVKM. The trim removed 4 bases at V and 4 bases at J, leaving 2 bases unmatched. CDR3 nucleotides: TGTGCCAGCAGTTGGGACAGGAATAATGAAAAACTGTTTTTT. It codes for CASSWDRNNEKLFF.

This clonotype has at least ten counts. This chain uses TRBV7-8 with TRBJ1-5; D remains ambiguous. The CDR3 has 14 residues. The V gene's germline CDR1 is SGHVS and CDR2 FQNEAQ. Between the trimmed V and J ends, which lost 2 bases and 1 base, there was a span of 6 bases. Here the CDR3 DNA reads TGTGCCAGCAGCTTACTAGACAGCAATCAGCCCCAGCATTTT. Translation: CASSLLDSNQPQHF.

Ten or more counts support this clonotype. This sequence joins TRBV28 and TRBJ2-7; either TRBD1 or TRBD2 may supply D (5 bases each). V was pared by 7 bases and J by 2 bases, with 18 bases between. CDR1 and CDR2 (germline): MDHEN, SYDVKM. The CDR3 sequence is 15 residues long. The CDR3 loop reads CASNPLRGQTYEQYF. The CDR3 DNA sequence: TGTGCCAGCAACCCCTTGAGGGGCCAAACCTACGAGCAGTACTTC.